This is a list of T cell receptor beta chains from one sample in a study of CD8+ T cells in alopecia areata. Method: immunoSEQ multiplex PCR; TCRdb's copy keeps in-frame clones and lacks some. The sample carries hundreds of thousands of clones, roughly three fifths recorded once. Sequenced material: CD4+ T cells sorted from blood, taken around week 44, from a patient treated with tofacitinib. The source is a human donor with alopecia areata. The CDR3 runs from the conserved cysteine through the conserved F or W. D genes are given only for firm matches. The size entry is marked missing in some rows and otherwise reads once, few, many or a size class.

TGTGCCAGCACCACGCGCCTTAATTCACCCCTCCACTTT	CASTTRLNSPLHF	.	.	13	TRBV2	TRBJ1-6
TGTGCCAGCAGCTTGTTTTTTAACACTGAAGCTTTCTTT	CASSLFFNTEAFF	.	.	13	TRBV11-1	TRBJ1-1
TGCAGCGTTGTGGTGAACTCCTACGAGCAGTACTTC	CSVVVNSYEQYF	.	.	12	TRBV29-1	TRBJ2-7
TGTGCCAGCAGCCCGGGGGGGGCATCCGGGGCCAACGTCCTGACTTTC	CASSPGGASGANVLTF	few	TRBD2	16	TRBV5-4	TRBJ2-6
TGTGCCAGCAGTGATTCCGGGACTGCCTCCTACGAGCAGTACTTC	CASSDSGTASYEQYF	.	.	15	TRBV2	TRBJ2-7
TGTGCCAGCAGTCCCCGGGCAGGGAACTACGAGCAGTACTTC	CASSPRAGNYEQYF	.	.	14	TRBV5-6	TRBJ2-7
TGTGCCTGGAGTGTAGAAGAGGGCGGAATAGTGTGGCGCCAAGAGACCCAGTACTTC	CAWSVEEGGIVWRQETQYF	.	.	19	TRBV30	TRBJ2-5
TGTGCCAGCAGCAAGCCGGCGGTCAACCAGCCCCAGCATTTT	CASSKPAVNQPQHF	once	.	14	TRBV2	TRBJ1-5
TGTGCCAGCAGTCTCCTGGCAGGGGGTGGGGATACGCAGTATTTT	CASSLLAGGGDTQYF	.	TRBD1	15	TRBV27	TRBJ2-3
TGCGCCAGCAGCCAAGCACGGGGGGGCTCATCGCATTCACCCCTCCACTTT	CASSQARGGSSHSPLHF	.	.	17	TRBV4-3	TRBJ1-6
TGTGCCAGCAGTGGGGACAGGTCGCAACTCATGAACACTGAAGCTTTCTTT	CASSGDRSQLMNTEAFF	.	TRBD1	17	TRBV25-1	TRBJ1-1
TGTGCCAGCAACTCCCCGGGGGGCGAGCAGTACTTC	CASNSPGGEQYF	.	TRBD2	12	TRBV7-2	TRBJ2-7
TGTGCTAGTGGTTCGGGACACCAATACAATGAGCAGTTCTTC	CASGSGHQYNEQFF	.	.	14	TRBV12-5	TRBJ2-1
TGTGCCAGCAGCCCCATCCTTACAGCTTATAGCAATCAGCCCCAGCATTTT	CASSPILTAYSNQPQHF	.	.	17	TRBV27	TRBJ1-5
TGTGCCAGCAGCCCCCTGGGCCAGGGGGACCACGAGCAGTACTTC	CASSPLGQGDHEQYF	.	TRBD1	15	TRBV5-6	TRBJ2-7
TGCAGCGAGGGTTCAGGACTCGATGAGCAGTTCTTC	CSEGSGLDEQFF	.	.	12	TRBV29-1	TRBJ2-1
TGCGCCAGCAGTCAAGGGGACTACAACCCTAATTTT	CASSQGDYNPNF	few	.	12	TRBV23-1	TRBJ1-3
TGTGCCAGCATCTCCGGGGGAGGGGCAGATACGCAGTATTTT	CASISGGGADTQYF	few	TRBD2	14	TRBV6-1	TRBJ2-3
TGCGCCAGCAGCCGCCACGTACCTAATGAAAAACTGTTTTTT	CASSRHVPNEKLFF	.	.	14	TRBV5-1	TRBJ1-4
TGTGCCAGCAGCAAGGACAGCCCCAATGAGCAGTTCTTC	CASSKDSPNEQFF	.	.	13	TRBV6-6	TRBJ2-1
TGTGCCAGCCGAACTGCTCTAGCGGGGGGCCTTTGGGGTCAGGAGACCCAGTACTTC	CASRTALAGGLWGQETQYF	.	TRBD2	19	TRBV2	TRBJ2-5
TGTGCCAGCAGCCGACCGGGGCTCATGAACACTGAAGCTTTCTTT	CASSRPGLMNTEAFF	.	.	15	TRBV11-2	TRBJ1-1
TGCGCCAGCAGCCAAGGACTAGCTATCCCCTACGAGCAGTACTTC	CASSQGLAIPYEQYF	few	TRBD2	15	TRBV4-3	TRBJ2-7
TGTGCCAGCAGTTGGACACGACCGAACACCGGGGAGCTGTTTTTT	CASSWTRPNTGELFF	many	.	15	TRBV28	TRBJ2-2
TGTGCCAGCAGCCTGACAGGGGCGTCTACGTACGAGCAGTACTTC	CASSLTGASTYEQYF	.	TRBD1	15	TRBV6-6	TRBJ2-7
TGTGCCTGGAGTAAAGCGGGGAGCACAGATACGCAGTATTTT	CAWSKAGSTDTQYF	few	TRBD2	14	TRBV30	TRBJ2-3
TGCGCCAGCAGCTCAGGACTAGCGGGGGGGCTGGACGAGCAGTACTTC	CASSSGLAGGLDEQYF	few	TRBD2	16	TRBV5-1	TRBJ2-7
TGCGCCAGCAGCCAAGAGAGAGCGGGGGCTTACAATGAGCAGTTCTTC	CASSQERAGAYNEQFF	.	TRBD2	16	TRBV4-3	TRBJ2-1
TGCAGTGCTAGAGGAGAGGGTGGCTACACCTTC	CSARGEGGYTF	few	.	11	TRBV20-1	TRBJ1-2
TGTGCCACCAGCAGAGATAAAATCACACACGCTTTCTTT	CATSRDKITHAFF	.	.	13	TRBV15	TRBJ1-1
TGCAGCGCTACCTGGACTAGCGGTTACAATGAGCAGTTCTTC	CSATWTSGYNEQFF	.	TRBD2	14	TRBV29-1	TRBJ2-1
TGTGCCAGCAGCTTAAATAGCGGCTACGAGCAGTACTTC	CASSLNSGYEQYF	.	.	13	TRBV7-2	TRBJ2-7
TGTGCCAGCAGCCCCAGCAGTAGCAATCAGCCCCAGCATTTT	CASSPSSSNQPQHF	.	.	14	TRBV27	TRBJ1-5
TGTGCCAGCAGGGCTGGCAGGGGAAGTTTGGATACGCAGTATTTT	CASRAGRGSLDTQYF	.	.	15	TRBV6-5	TRBJ2-3
TGCGCCAGCAGGGTCAATAGCAATCAGCCCCAGCATTTT	CASRVNSNQPQHF	.	.	13	TRBV5-1	TRBJ1-5
TGTGCCAGCAGTTTGGGCGCTCAAGAGACCCAGTACTTC	CASSLGAQETQYF	.	.	13	TRBV2	TRBJ2-5
TGCGCCAGCAGCCCACTCGCGCGGACTAGCGGGGGCGGAAGGGGTAGGGAGCAGTTCTTC	CASSPLARTSGGGRGREQFF	.	TRBD2	20	TRBV4-1	TRBJ2-1
TGCGCCAGCAGCTTGGCAATCCGGGAGAAGGCTTTCTTT	CASSLAIREKAFF	.	.	13	TRBV5-1	TRBJ1-1
TGTGCCAGCAGCCTCGACAGGGCTCAAGAGACCCAGTACTTC	CASSLDRAQETQYF	few	TRBD1	14	TRBV7-2	TRBJ2-5
TGTGCCAGCAGCCCCACAGCGTACCAAGAGACCCAGTACTTC	CASSPTAYQETQYF	.	.	14	TRBV9	TRBJ2-5
TGCAGCGCTGAGGCAGGGGGCGATACCGAGCAGTACTTC	CSAEAGGDTEQYF	once	TRBD1	13	TRBV29-1	TRBJ2-7
TGCGCCAGCAGCCAAATCTTTCAGGGGGGTCAGCCCCAGCATTTT	CASSQIFQGGQPQHF	.	TRBD1	15	TRBV4-1	TRBJ1-5
TGCAGCGTCCGAGACGGGACAGGGATGAACACCGGGGAGCTGTTTTTT	CSVRDGTGMNTGELFF	.	TRBD1	16	TRBV29-1	TRBJ2-2
TGTGCCTGGAGTAAGGGCTCTGGGGCCAACGTCCTGACTTTC	CAWSKGSGANVLTF	.	.	14	TRBV30	TRBJ2-6
TGTGCCAGCGGGGGTTTCTCTGGGGCCAACGTCCTGACTTTC	CASGGFSGANVLTF	.	.	14	TRBV9	TRBJ2-6
TGCAGCGTACGCCCACCGGACACTGAAGCTTTCTTT	CSVRPPDTEAFF	once	.	12	TRBV29-1	TRBJ1-1
TGTGCCAGCAGCTTAGCTTCGACAGGGACCCTTCGACCCCTCCACTTT	CASSLASTGTLRPLHF	.	TRBD1	16	TRBV11-2	TRBJ1-6
TGTGCCAGCAGCCCTTCACAGGGGTCAAATTCACCCCTCCACTTT	CASSPSQGSNSPLHF	once	TRBD1	15	TRBV9	TRBJ1-6
TGTGCCAGCAGCCAAGGACTAGCGGGGGCTGAGCAGTTCTTC	CASSQGLAGAEQFF	.	TRBD2	14	TRBV11-3	TRBJ2-1